These 27 T cell receptor beta chains originate from one sample sequenced in a study of blood T cells in healthy people across ages. The authors ran a second PCR of about 7 to 11 cycles using a sample-barcoded 5' primer and a J-beta primer mix. TCRdb re-analysed the 5' RACE reads in MiXCR, keeping a single row per CDR3 protein. The sample carries roughly 800,000 distinct CDR3 sequences, 25% recorded once. This sample also belongs to another study, concerning T cells of mothers and their children.

The source material was blood. These TCRs come from a boy under 18 in good health.

CDR3 residues: CASSLTSGSTYEQYF. CDR3 coding DNA: TGTGCCAGCAGCTTAACTAGCGGGAGTACCTACGAGCAGTACTTC. The rearrangement joins TRBV7-8 to TRBJ2-5, with 11 positions matching TRBD2. The assigned J gene may be wrong: the sequence end matches TRBJ2-7 better. This CDR3 is 15 amino acids long. Germline V gene lookup returns CDR1 SGHVS and CDR2 FQNEAQ.

The chain couples TRBV5-1 to TRBJ2-5; weak D call: TRBD1 (5 bases). The J call may be faulty, since TRBJ2-1 better matches the DNA end. From germline, CDR1 is SGHRS and CDR2 YFSETQ. The CDR3 is made up of 15 amino acids. The CDR3 loop reads CASSLKWGAGNEQFF. The CDR3 DNA sequence: TGCGCCAGCAGCCTTAAGTGGGGCGCTGGGAATGAGCAGTTCTTC.

The gene calls are TRBV6-1 and TRBJ1-1; D is unclear. The CDR3 covers 15 residues. The germline CDR1 and CDR2 sequences are MNHNS and SASEGT. The V gene lost 7 bases and the J gene lost 8 bases, with 23 bases spanning the gap. This CDR3 is CASNGEATVRLEAFF. DNA of the CDR3: TGTGCCAGCAACGGGGAGGCCACGGTGCGGCTGGAAGCTTTCTTT.

The genes are TRBV7-9 and TRBJ1-1; a weak D match, TRBD1 (5 bases). In germline, CDR1 is SEHNR, CDR2 FQNEAQ (reference sequence). V shed 5 bases and J shed 5 bases, with 24 bases lying between them. The length of the CDR3 is 17 residues. The CDR3 DNA reads as TGTGCCAGCAGCCCCTACCAAATGACAATCAGGGCGACTGAAGCTTTCTTT. It yields the protein CASSPYQMTIRATEAFF.

The table lists this clonotype with a few counts. The rearrangement links TRBV7-2 to TRBJ2-7; D gene ambiguous. CDR1 and CDR2 (germline): SGHTA, FQGNSA. The V and J ends lost 3 bases and 7 bases respectively, with 10 bases between them. CDR3 size: 12 residues. The CDR3 sequence: CASSFGPGEQYF. CDR3 sequence (DNA): TGTGCCAGCAGCTTCGGTCCTGGGGAGCAGTACTTC.

There are a few counts of this clonotype. The chain employs TRBV7-2 and TRBJ2-5; D not certain. In germline, CDR1 is SGHTA, CDR2 FQGNSA. The CDR3 is 13 residues long. Trimming removed 5 bases from V and 8 bases from J, with 15 bases in between. As DNA, the CDR3 is TGTGCCAGCAGCACTGACGGAAGAGGAACCCAGTACTTC. This codes for CASSTDGRGTQYF. Variable domain in full (rest from reference TRBV7-2 and TRBJ2-5): GAGVSQSPSNKVTEKGKDVELRCDPISGHTALYWYRQSLGQGLEFLIYFQGNSAPDKSGLPSDRFSAERTGGSVSTLTIQRTQQEDSAVYLCASSTDGRGTQYFGPGTRLLVL.

The chain links TRBV29-1 to TRBJ2-5; 7 positions match TRBD1. This CDR3 spans 16 amino acids. Germline V gene sequence: CDR1 SQVTM, CDR2 ANQGSEA. The V segment lost 1 base and the J segment 1 base; nucleotides outside the gene matches: 9. For the CDR3, the DNA is TGCAGCGTTGAAGCCACAGGGGCGGAGAGCCAAGAGACCCAGTACTTC. Its translation: CSVEATGAESQETQYF.

There are a few counts of this clonotype. The chain couples TRBV7-9 to TRBJ1-4; weak D call: TRBD1 (5 bases). Trimming took off 5 bases at V and 6 bases at J, with 19 bases between the two ends. This CDR3 spans 16 amino acids. From germline, CDR1 is SEHNR and CDR2 FQNEAQ (reference sequence). CDR3 DNA: TGTGCCAGCAGCCGCGATAGGGGATTCGGGGATGAAAAACTGTTTTTT. Translation: CASSRDRGFGDEKLFF. The full variable domain, completed using reference TRBV7-9 and TRBJ1-4, is DTGVSQNPRHKITKRGQNVTFRCDPISEHNRLYWYRQTLGQGPEFLTYFQNEAQLEKSRLLSDRFSAERPKGSFSTLEIQRTEQGDSAMYLCASSRDRGFGDEKLFFGSGTQLSVL.

The gene calls are TRBV11-2 and TRBJ2-5; TRBD1 aligns across 7 bases. Matching the DNA end better, TRBJ2-1 makes the J call doubtful. Germline CDR1 reads SGHAT; CDR2 reads FQNNGV. The CDR3 covers 14 residues. The CDR3 reads CASSLQGVPNEQFF. The DNA for the CDR3 is TGTGCCAGCAGCTTACAGGGGGTTCCCAATGAGCAGTTCTTC.

CDR3 residues: CASSLVEQGRSGYTF. In nucleotides, the CDR3 is TGTGCCAGCAGCTTAGTGGAACAGGGTCGCAGTGGCTACACCTTC. The V call is TRBV7-9, the J call TRBJ1-2; TRBD1 might be the D (6 bases). The germline V gene encodes CDR1 SEHNR and CDR2 FQNEAQ (reference sequence). Trimming took off 1 base at V and 7 bases at J, with 16 bases between the two ends. The CDR3 covers 15 residues.

This clonotype was detected a few times. The rearrangement links TRBV3-1 to TRBJ2-5; a possible D gene is TRBD1 (6 bases). Germline CDR1 and CDR2: LGHDT and YNNKEL (reference sequence). Trimming took 6 bases from V and 12 from J, leaving 20 bases between them. The CDR3 is 13 residues long. The CDR3 loop reads CASSKDSLKPEYF. In DNA, the CDR3 is TGTGCCAGCAGTAAGGACAGCCTTAAACCGGAGTACTTC.

The V and J genes are TRBV6-1 and TRBJ1-2; a weak D match, TRBD1 (6 bases). This CDR3 comprises 13 residues. Trimming shortened V by 8 bases and J by 4 bases, and 14 bases separated the two germline ends. Germline-derived CDR1 and CDR2 are MNHNS and SASEGT. The CDR3 reads CASRDKVIYGYTF. In DNA, the CDR3 is TGTGCCAGCCGGGACAAGGTTATCTATGGCTACACCTTC.

This clonotype was counted between two and nine times. The chain has TRBV6-1 and TRBJ1-2, with D perhaps TRBD1 (6 bases). V was pared by 4 bases and J by 4 bases, with 7 bases between. CDR3 length equals 12 residues. In germline, CDR1 is MNHNS, CDR2 SASEGT. CDR3 region: CASSGDTYGYTF. CDR3 DNA: TGTGCCAGCAGTGGGGACACCTATGGCTACACCTTC.

This clonotype has just a few counts. The junction shows a germline mismatch at one end, possibly a read error. The V gene is TRBV7-2, the J gene TRBJ2-5, with D possibly matching TRBD2 (5 bases). CDR3 length: 13 amino acids. Germline V gives CDR1 SGHTA, CDR2 FQGNSA. Here the CDR3 reads CASSLILGEPQYF. CDR3 nucleotide sequence: TGTGCCAGCAGCTTAATCTTGGGAGAGCCCCAGTACTTC.

In its sample, this clonotype was seen a few times. CDR3 in DNA: TGTGCCAGCAGTTTAGGACCTAGCGGAAGAGAGACCCAGTACTTC. It codes for CASSLGPSGRETQYF. This chain connects TRBV28 to TRBJ2-5; 7 nucleotides match TRBD2. The J segment lost 4 bases and the V segment lost 2 bases, leaving 7 bases of the junction unmatched. The length of the CDR3 is 15 residues. The germline CDR1 and CDR2 sequences are MDHEN and SYDVKM. The variable domain in full, with the rest retrieved from reference TRBV28 and TRBJ2-5, is DVKVTQSSRYLVKRTGEKVFLECVQDMDHENMFWYRQDPGLGLRLIYFSYDVKMKEKGDIPEGYSVSREKKERFSLILESASTNQTSMYLCASSLGPSGRETQYFGPGTRLLVL.

This sequence joins TRBV5-1 and TRBJ1-5; no clear D. Trimming removed 0 bases at V and 2 bases at J, with 9 bases between. Germline loops: CDR1 SGHRS, CDR2 YFSETQ. The length of the CDR3 is 15 residues. The CDR3: CASSLDGSGNQPQHF. CDR3 in DNA: TGCGCCAGCAGCTTGGATGGGTCGGGCAATCAGCCCCAGCATTTT.

In its sample, this clonotype was seen a few times. The chain is built from TRBV12-3 or TRBV12-4 and TRBJ2-7; D not certain. Trimming cost V 7 bases and J 2 bases, with 9 bases left between them. The CDR3 covers 12 residues. The CDR3 protein is CASTGQAYEQYF. The CDR3 DNA sequence: TGTGCCAGCACTGGGCAGGCCTACGAGCAGTACTTC.

The sample holds a few counts of this clonotype. The chain links TRBV5-5 to TRBJ2-1, with D perhaps matching TRBD2 (5 bases). This CDR3 has 13 residues. From germline, CDR1 is SGHKS and CDR2 YYEKEE (reference sequence). Trimming pared 0 bases from V and 6 bases from J, leaving 7 bases between. The CDR3 bases are TGTGCCAGCAGCTTGGTCGAGGGCAATGAGCAGTTCTTC. Translated: CASSLVEGNEQFF.

The genes are TRBV18 and TRBJ1-2; D remains unclear. Germline V gene sequence: CDR1 KGHSH, CDR2 LQKENI. This CDR3 is built from 14 residues. Trimming stripped 6 bases from V and 4 bases from J, with 15 bases between. CDR3 loop: CASSGVESLYGYTF. CDR3 bases: TGTGCCAGCTCCGGGGTCGAGTCCCTCTATGGCTACACCTTC.

This clonotype was found many times. This chain connects TRBV4-3 to TRBJ1-4; unclear D gene. CDR1 and CDR2 from the germline V gene are LGHNA and YSLEER. Trimming cost V 0 bases and J 7 bases, with 15 bases left between them. CDR3 length: 16 residues. This CDR3 reads CASSQEVGSGSEKLFF. CDR3 DNA sequence: TGCGCCAGCAGCCAAGAAGTTGGGAGCGGGAGTGAAAAACTGTTTTTT.

The rearrangement joins TRBV7-9 to TRBJ2-1; D might be TRBD1 or TRBD2, each matching 5 bases. CDR3 length: 15 residues. Germline V gene data show CDR1 as SEHNR and CDR2 as FQNEAQ (reference sequence). V gave up 3 bases and J gave up 2 bases, with 11 bases separating them. The CDR3 nucleotides read TGTGCCAGCAGCTTTTCCAGGGAGACCTACAATGAGCAGTTCTTC. It codes for CASSFSRETYNEQFF. The whole variable domain, filled in from reference TRBV7-9 and TRBJ2-1, reads DTGVSQNPRHKITKRGQNVTFRCDPISEHNRLYWYRQTLGQGPEFLTYFQNEAQLEKSRLLSDRFSAERPKGSFSTLEIQRTEQGDSAMYLCASSFSRETYNEQFFGPGTRLTVL.

The chain uses TRBV28 and TRBJ1-5; 10 nucleotides align to TRBD1. The CDR3 spans 14 residues. Losses at the gene ends were 7 bases for V and 6 bases for J; bases not matched to a gene: 6. In germline, CDR1 is MDHEN, CDR2 SYDVKM. CDR3 residues: CASTGTGESQPQHF. CDR3 DNA: TGTGCCAGCACCGGGACAGGGGAGAGTCAGCCCCAGCATTTT.

This clonotype has just a few counts. This chain links TRBV6-2 or TRBV6-3 with TRBJ1-1, with D tentatively TRBD1 (6 bases). Trimming removed 9 bases at V and 1 base at J, with 18 bases between. Germline V CDR1 and CDR2: MNHEY, SVGEGT. The CDR3 has 15 amino acids. CDR3 in DNA: TGTGCCAGTAAGTTACAGGGTGATTCGAACACTGAAGCTTTCTTT. It specifies CASKLQGDSNTEAFF.

This clonotype was seen repeatedly, ten times or more. The J gene is TRBJ2-1, the V gene TRBV6-2 or TRBV6-3; TRBD2 aligns across 11 bases. This CDR3 comprises 16 residues. CDR1 and CDR2 (germline): MNHEY, SVGEGT. With 0 bases clipped from V and 5 bases from J, the junction kept 3 bases outside the gene matches. CDR3 nucleotides: TGTGCCAGCAGTTACTCGAGACTAGCGGGAAACAATGAGCAGTTCTTC. Translation: CASSYSRLAGNNEQFF.

Written as DNA, the CDR3 is TGTGCCAGCAGTTTTCCAGGGGGCGGTGGCTACACCTTC. Translated: CASSFPGGGGYTF. The V gene is TRBV28, the J gene TRBJ1-2; 8 bases map to TRBD1. CDR1 and CDR2 from the germline V gene are MDHEN and SYDVKM. With 3 bases clipped from V and 7 bases from J, the junction kept 4 bases outside the gene matches. The CDR3 has 13 amino acids.

In its sample, this clonotype was seen a few times. The rearrangement uses TRBV7-8 and TRBJ2-5; TRBD2 matches at 7 bases. The CDR3 contains 16 residues. In germline, CDR1 is SGHVS, CDR2 FQNEAQ. Trimming at V came to 2 bases and at J to 2 bases, leaving 8 bases not matched to a gene. The CDR3 loop reads CASSLSSRGVQETQYF. As DNA, the CDR3 is TGTGCCAGCAGCTTATCTTCTCGGGGGGTGCAAGAGACCCAGTACTTC.

This clonotype appeared once. The rearrangement joins TRBV4-1 to TRBJ2-7; D is perhaps TRBD2 (6 bases). Trimming cost V 0 bases and J 6 bases, with 15 bases left between them. Germline CDR1 and CDR2: MGHRA and YSYEKL. The CDR3 spans 15 residues. The DNA of the CDR3 is TGCGCCAGCAGCCAAGATCTCGGGGGTCGAAGCGAGCAGTACTTC. It yields the protein CASSQDLGGRSEQYF.